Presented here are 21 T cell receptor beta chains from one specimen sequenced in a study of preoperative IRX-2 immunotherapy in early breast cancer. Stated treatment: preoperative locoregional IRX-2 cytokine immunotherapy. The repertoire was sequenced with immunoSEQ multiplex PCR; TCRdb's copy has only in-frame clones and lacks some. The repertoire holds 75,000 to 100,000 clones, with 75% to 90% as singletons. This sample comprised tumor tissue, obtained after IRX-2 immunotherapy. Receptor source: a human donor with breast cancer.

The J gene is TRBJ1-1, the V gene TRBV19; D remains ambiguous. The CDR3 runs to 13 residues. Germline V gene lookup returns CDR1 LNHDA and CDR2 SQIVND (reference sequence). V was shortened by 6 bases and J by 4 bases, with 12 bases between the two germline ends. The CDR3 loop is CASRERPLTEAFF. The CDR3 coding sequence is TGTGCCAGTAGGGAGAGACCCCTCACTGAAGCTTTCTTT.

CDR3 bases: TGTGCCAGCAGTTTACCGGGAGTAAGAACCGGGGAGCTGTTTTTT. This encodes CASSLPGVRTGELFF. The chain combines TRBV28 with TRBJ2-2; weak D call: TRBD2 (6 bases). This CDR3 region has 15 residues. The germline V gene has CDR1 MDHEN and CDR2 SYDVKM. Trimming stripped 2 bases from V and 5 bases from J, with 12 bases between.

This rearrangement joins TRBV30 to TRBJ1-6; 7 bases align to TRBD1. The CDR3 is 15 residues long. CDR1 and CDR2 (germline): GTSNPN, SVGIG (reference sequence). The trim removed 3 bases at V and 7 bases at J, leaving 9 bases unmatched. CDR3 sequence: CAWRVGGQRNSPLHF. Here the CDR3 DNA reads TGTGCCTGGAGGGTGGGGGGACAGAGAAATTCACCCCTCCACTTT.

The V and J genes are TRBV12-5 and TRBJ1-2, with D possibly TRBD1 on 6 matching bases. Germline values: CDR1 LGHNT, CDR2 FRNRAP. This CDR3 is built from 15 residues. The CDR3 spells CASEGWGPQNYGYTF. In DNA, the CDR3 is TGTGCCAGCGAAGGCTGGGGGCCCCAAAACTATGGCTACACCTTC.

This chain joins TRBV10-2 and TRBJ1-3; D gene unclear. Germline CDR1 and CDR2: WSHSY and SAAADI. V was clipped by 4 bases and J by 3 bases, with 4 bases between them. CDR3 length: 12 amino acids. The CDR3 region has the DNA TGCGCCAGCAGTGGTGTTGGAAACACCATATATTTT. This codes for CASSGVGNTIYF.

CDR3 sequence reads: CASSFGRTTNEKLFF. The DNA for the CDR3 is TGCGCCAGCAGCTTTGGGCGAACAACTAATGAAAAACTGTTTTTT. The chain employs TRBV5-1 and TRBJ1-4; the D is unclear. Germline V lookup: CDR1 SGHRS, CDR2 YFSETQ. The CDR3 is made up of 15 amino acids. V was pared by 2 bases and J by 0 bases, with 8 bases between.

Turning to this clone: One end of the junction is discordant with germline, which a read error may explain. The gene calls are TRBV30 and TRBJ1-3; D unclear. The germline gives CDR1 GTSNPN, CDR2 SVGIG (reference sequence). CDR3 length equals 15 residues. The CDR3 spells CVWSRARTSGNTIYF. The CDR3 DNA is TGTGTCTGGAGTAGGGCAAGGACCTCTGGAAACACCATATATTTT.

CDR3 nucleotides: TGTGCCAGCAGCCAACGGCGAGACAGGGGGCGTGACGAGCAGTACTTC. It yields the protein CASSQRRDRGRDEQYF. This chain links TRBV14 with TRBJ2-7; TRBD1 agrees at 10 bases. V lost 2 bases to trimming and J lost 5 bases; unmatched junction nucleotides: 9. The V gene's germline CDR1 is SGHDN and CDR2 FVKESK. This CDR3 region has 16 residues.

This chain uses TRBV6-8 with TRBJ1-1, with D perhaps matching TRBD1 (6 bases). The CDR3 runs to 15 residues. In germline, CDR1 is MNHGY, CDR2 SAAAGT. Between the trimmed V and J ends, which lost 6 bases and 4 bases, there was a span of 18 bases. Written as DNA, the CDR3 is TGTGCCAGCAGCCGTCAAGAGGCAGGGGTCACTGAAGCTTTCTTT. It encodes CASSRQEAGVTEAFF.

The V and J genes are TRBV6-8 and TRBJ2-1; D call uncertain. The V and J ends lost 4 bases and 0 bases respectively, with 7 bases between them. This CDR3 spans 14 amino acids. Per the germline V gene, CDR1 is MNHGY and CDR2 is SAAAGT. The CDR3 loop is CASSSDPSYNEQFF. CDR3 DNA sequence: TGTGCCAGCAGTTCAGACCCCTCCTACAATGAGCAGTTCTTC.

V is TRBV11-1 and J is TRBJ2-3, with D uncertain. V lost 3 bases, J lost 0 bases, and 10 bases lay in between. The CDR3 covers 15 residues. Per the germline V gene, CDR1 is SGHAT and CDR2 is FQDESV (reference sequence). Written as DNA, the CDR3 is TGTGCCAGCAGCTTGGTGCCTGCTAGCACAGATACGCAGTATTTT. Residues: CASSLVPASTDTQYF.

CDR3 region: CASSLDVGALRTGELFF. The CDR3 nucleotides are TGCGCCAGCAGCTTGGACGTAGGGGCTTTGAGAACCGGGGAGCTGTTTTTT. The rearrangement joins TRBV5-1 to TRBJ2-2; D may be TRBD1 (5 bases). Trimming took off 0 bases at V and 5 bases at J, with 17 bases between the two ends. The CDR3 has 17 amino acids. Germline V gene sequence: CDR1 SGHRS, CDR2 YFSETQ.

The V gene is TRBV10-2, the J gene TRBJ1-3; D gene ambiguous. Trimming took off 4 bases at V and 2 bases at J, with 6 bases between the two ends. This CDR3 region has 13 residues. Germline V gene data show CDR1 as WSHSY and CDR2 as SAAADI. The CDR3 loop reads CASSGSAGNTIYF. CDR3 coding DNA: TGCGCCAGCAGTGGCTCGGCTGGAAACACCATATATTTT.

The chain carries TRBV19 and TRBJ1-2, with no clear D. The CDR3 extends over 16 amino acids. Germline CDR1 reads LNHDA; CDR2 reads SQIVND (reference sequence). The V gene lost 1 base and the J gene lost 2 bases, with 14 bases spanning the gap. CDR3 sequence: CASSIGRRAVNYGYTF. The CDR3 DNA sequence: TGTGCCAGTAGTATAGGGCGGAGGGCAGTAAACTATGGCTACACCTTC.

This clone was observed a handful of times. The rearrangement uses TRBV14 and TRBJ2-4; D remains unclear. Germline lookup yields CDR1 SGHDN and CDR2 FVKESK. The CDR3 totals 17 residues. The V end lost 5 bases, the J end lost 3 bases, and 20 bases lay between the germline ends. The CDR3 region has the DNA TGTGCCAGCAGCGCAGGCGGCTTTAGGGATGGCAAAAACATTCAGTACTTC. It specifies CASSAGGFRDGKNIQYF.

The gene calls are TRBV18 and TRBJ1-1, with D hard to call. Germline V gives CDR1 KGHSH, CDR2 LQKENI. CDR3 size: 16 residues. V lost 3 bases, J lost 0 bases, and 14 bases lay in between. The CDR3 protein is CASSPQRRDMNTEAFF. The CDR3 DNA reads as TGTGCCAGCTCACCGCAACGTCGAGACATGAACACTGAAGCTTTCTTT.

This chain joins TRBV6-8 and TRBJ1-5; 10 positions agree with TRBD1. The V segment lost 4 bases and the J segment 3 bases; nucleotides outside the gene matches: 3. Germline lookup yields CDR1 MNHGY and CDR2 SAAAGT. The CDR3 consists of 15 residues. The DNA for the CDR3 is TGTGCCAGCAGTTGGACAGGGGGTATCAATCAGCCCCAGCATTTT. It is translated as CASSWTGGINQPQHF.

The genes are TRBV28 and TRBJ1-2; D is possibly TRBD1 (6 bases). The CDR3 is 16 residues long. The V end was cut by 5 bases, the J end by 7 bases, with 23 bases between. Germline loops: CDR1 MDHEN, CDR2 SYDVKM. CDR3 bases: TGTGCCAGCAGTGGTTCAGGGGTTTATGCAGGAGTTGGCTACACCTTC. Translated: CASSGSGVYAGVGYTF.

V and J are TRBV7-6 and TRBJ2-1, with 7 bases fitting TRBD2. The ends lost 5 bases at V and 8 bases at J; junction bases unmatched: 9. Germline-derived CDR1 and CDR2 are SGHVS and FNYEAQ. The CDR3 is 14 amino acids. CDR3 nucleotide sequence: TGTGCCAGCAGCGCGACTAGCCGGTTTGATGAGCAGTTCTTC. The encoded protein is CASSATSRFDEQFF.

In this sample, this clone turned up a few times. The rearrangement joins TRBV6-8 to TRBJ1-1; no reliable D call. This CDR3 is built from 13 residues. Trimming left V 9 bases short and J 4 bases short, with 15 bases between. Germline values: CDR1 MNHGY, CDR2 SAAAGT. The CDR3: CASRTTLGTEAFF. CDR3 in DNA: TGTGCCAGTCGGACCACCCTGGGCACTGAAGCTTTCTTT.

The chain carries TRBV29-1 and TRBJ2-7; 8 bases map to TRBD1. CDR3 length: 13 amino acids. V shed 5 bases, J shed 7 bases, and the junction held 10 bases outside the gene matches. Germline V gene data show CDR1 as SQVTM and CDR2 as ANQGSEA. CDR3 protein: CSVRPQGAGEQYF. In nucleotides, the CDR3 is TGCAGCGTTCGTCCTCAGGGGGCGGGGGAGCAGTACTTC.